The clone carrying this T cell receptor delta chain was counted only a few times. What it binds is unknown. TCRdb's protein, taken from a much larger clone, differs from this DNA's translation at residue 10, likely owing to a read error; the protein displayed comes from the DNA. There are 20 residues in the CDR3. Trimming pared 3 bases from V and 0 bases from J, leaving 26 bases between. CDR1 and CDR2 (germline): TSWWSYY, QGS. The source of the sample is a study of γδ T cells in repeated Plasmodium falciparum infection. Study-wide context: Over about 600 days, donors received four mosquito-bite P. falciparum NF54 infections.

Both TRG and TRD chains were sequenced from each sorted sample. TCRdb reapplied CATT to the multiplex PCR reads. The sample holds roughly 50,000 delta-chain clones; 1.6% are singletons and the top ten take roughly 8.6%. Study-wide findings and caveats: Vgamma9/Vdelta2+ repertoires stayed stably polyclonal over time and infection.

Gammadelta T cells were flow-sorted from PBMC into Vgamma9/Vdelta2+ and Vdelta2-negative populations for bulk analysis. Specimen: gamma-delta T cells from blood. The sequence was obtained from a pool of human donors (malaria-infected and uninfected, not separated). The chain employs TRDV1 and TRDJ1; possibly TRDD2 for D (5 bases). The J gene was not available in TCRdb and was assigned here by matching the DNA to germline segments. The CDR3 here is CALGDTPNPFGVQYTDKLIF. DNA of the CDR3: TGTGCTCTTGGGGATACCCCTAATCCCTTCGGGGTCCAGTACACCGATAAACTCATCTTT.